This T cell receptor (beta chain) derives from a study of type 1 regulatory T cells. Whole-study context: An in vitro protocol generated T-allo10, a Tr1-enriched, alloantigen-specific CD4 T cell product. General observations from the study: Type 1 regulatory T cells had a more restricted TCR repertoire than non-type 1 regulatory T cells.

Germline V CDR1 and CDR2: MNHNS, SASEGT. This CDR3 has 10 amino acids. Trimming shortened V by 6 bases and J by 15 bases, and 12 bases separated the two germline ends. Regarding this clonotype: What it recognizes is unknown.

One entry per CDR3 protein results from TCRdb running MiXCR on the reads. The sample holds tens of thousands of distinct CDR3 sequences, around 20% seen once. The chain carries TRBV6-1 and TRBJ2-1, with no clear D. This clonotype was sampled from a human donor in good health. The sequencing sample was made of cultured type 1 regulatory T (Tr1) cells, either the whole culture or a sorted fraction (not recorded which). CDR3 protein: CASSGPNAFF. Written as DNA, the CDR3 is TGTGCCAGCAGCGGACCTAATGCGTTCTTC.